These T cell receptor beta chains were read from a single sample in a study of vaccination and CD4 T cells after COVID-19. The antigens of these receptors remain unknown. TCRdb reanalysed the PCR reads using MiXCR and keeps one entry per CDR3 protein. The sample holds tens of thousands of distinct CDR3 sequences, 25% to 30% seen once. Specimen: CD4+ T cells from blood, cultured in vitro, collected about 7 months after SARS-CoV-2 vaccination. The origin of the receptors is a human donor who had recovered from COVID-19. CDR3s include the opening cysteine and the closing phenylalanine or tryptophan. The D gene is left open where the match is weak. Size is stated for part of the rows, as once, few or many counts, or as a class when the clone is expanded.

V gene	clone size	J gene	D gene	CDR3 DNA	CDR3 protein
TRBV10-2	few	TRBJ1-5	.	TGCGCCAGCAGTGAAGGAGACCGGGAGCCCCAGCATTTT	CASSEGDREPQHF
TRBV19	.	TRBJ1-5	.	TGTGCCAGTAGTGGGGGGCTAGATCAGCCCCAGCATTTT	CASSGGLDQPQHF
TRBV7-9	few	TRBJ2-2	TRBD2	TGTGCCAGCCCCATCCTAGCGGGGACGAACACCGGGGAGCTGTTTTTT	CASPILAGTNTGELFF
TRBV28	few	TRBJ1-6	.	TGTGCCAGCAGTTCCCTCGTTTTGGGGTACTCACCCCTCCACTTT	CASSSLVLGYSPLHF
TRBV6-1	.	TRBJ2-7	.	TGTGCCAGCAGTGAAGGTCCTTCCGCCCCCTACGAGCAGTACTTC	CASSEGPSAPYEQYF
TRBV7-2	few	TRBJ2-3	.	TGTGCCAGCAGCTTAGAGACTCCTAATACGCAGTATTTT	CASSLETPNTQYF
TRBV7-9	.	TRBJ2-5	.	TGTGCCAGCAGCTTAGGGGCAGAAGAGTCCAAAGAGACCCAGTACTTC	CASSLGAEESKETQYF
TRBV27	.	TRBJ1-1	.	TGTGCCAGCAGATGGGGGGGGCGGACTGAAGCTTTCTTT	CASRWGGRTEAFF
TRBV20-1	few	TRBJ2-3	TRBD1	TGCAGTGCTCTGAATATGGGGACAGATAGCACAGATACGCAGTATTTT	CSALNMGTDSTDTQYF
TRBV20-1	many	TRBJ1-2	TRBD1	TGCAGTGGGAGAGAGGGGACAGGCTATGGCTACACCTTC	CSGREGTGYGYTF
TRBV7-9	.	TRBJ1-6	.	TGTACCAGCAGCTTAGCGCCCCCCGGACAGTTTTCACCCCTCCACTTT	CTSSLAPPGQFSPLHF
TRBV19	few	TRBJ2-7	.	TGTGCCAGTAGAAAGACAGGCAGCTCCTACGAGCAGTACTTC	CASRKTGSSYEQYF
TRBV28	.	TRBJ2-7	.	TGTGCCAGCAGACGTTCTGGACAGCAGAACAATGAGCAGTACTTC	CASRRSGQQNNEQYF
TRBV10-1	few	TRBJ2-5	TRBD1	TGCGCCAGCAGCGGGACAGGGGAGGAGACCCAGTACTTC	CASSGTGEETQYF
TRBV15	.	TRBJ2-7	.	TGTGCCACCAGCAGTTACAGGGACCTGGACGAGCAGTACTTC	CATSSYRDLDEQYF
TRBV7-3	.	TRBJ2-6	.	TGTGCCAGCAGCTTCACCGGGGGTGGGGCCAACGTCCTGACTTTC	CASSFTGGGANVLTF
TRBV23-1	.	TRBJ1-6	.	TGCGCCAGCAGTCAAGGGCGACTGATCTATAATTCACCCCTCCACTTT	CASSQGRLIYNSPLHF
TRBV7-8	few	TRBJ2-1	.	TGTGCCAGCAGTTCTTATCGGGCGGGGGCATACAATGAGCAGTTCTTC	CASSSYRAGAYNEQFF
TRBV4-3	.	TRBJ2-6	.	TGCGCCAGCAGACACCTCTTCTCTGGGGCCAACGTCCTGACTTTC	CASRHLFSGANVLTF
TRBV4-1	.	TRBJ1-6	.	TGCGCCAGCAGCTTAGGACAGTTAACGAGCTCCTATAATTCACCCCTCCACTTT	CASSLGQLTSSYNSPLHF
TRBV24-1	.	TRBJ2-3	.	TGTGCCACCAGTGATGACAACACGCAGTATTTT	CATSDDNTQYF
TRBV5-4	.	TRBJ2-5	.	TGTGCCAGCAGCTTGGCCCGGCGGGTGGAGACCCAGTACTTC	CASSLARRVETQYF